Following are 32 T cell receptor beta chains from one sample sequenced in a study of identical twins. Each CDR3 protein gets one entry after TCRdb re-called the 5' RACE reads with MiXCR. The data hold more than 650,000 distinct CDR3 sequences, with approximately 6.1% observed a single time. Sequenced material: naive T cells sorted from blood. The receptors were sampled from a man aged 18 to 29 in good health.

This clonotype was observed many times. The J gene is TRBJ2-3, the V gene TRBV5-1; D is unclear. The germline V gene encodes CDR1 SGHRS and CDR2 YFSETQ. The CDR3 is 13 residues long. The V and J ends lost 7 bases and 4 bases respectively, with 13 bases between them. CDR3 nucleotide sequence: TGCGCCAGCGGCTCGGTTGGGGCAGATACGCAGTATTTT. It is translated as CASGSVGADTQYF.

The rearrangement joins TRBV20-1 to TRBJ2-1; TRBD2 matches at 8 bases. The CDR3 totals 15 residues. Germline V lookup: CDR1 DFQATT, CDR2 SNEGSKA (reference sequence). V dropped 0 bases and J dropped 4; count of bases not matched to a gene: 5. CDR3 amino acids: CSARDVSGGYNEQFF. The CDR3 nucleotides read TGCAGTGCTAGAGATGTCAGCGGGGGATACAATGAGCAGTTCTTC.

This clonotype appeared many times. The genes are TRBV11-1 and TRBJ2-1; 11 bases match TRBD1. V was clipped by 5 bases and J by 6 bases; unmatched bases: 6. Looked up from germline, CDR1 is SGHAT and CDR2 is FQDESV (reference sequence). The CDR3 covers 15 residues. CDR3 bases: TGTGCCAGCAGCCGCGGACAGGGGGCGGGCAATGAGCAGTTCTTC. This sequence encodes CASSRGQGAGNEQFF.

The chain uses TRBV12-3 or TRBV12-4 and TRBJ1-2; a possible D gene is TRBD1 (6 bases). This CDR3 has 14 amino acids. V shed 3 bases and J shed 4 bases, with 12 bases lying between them. The CDR3 protein is CASSLRGTRYGYTF. The CDR3 DNA sequence: TGTGCCAGCAGTTTGAGAGGGACACGCTATGGCTACACCTTC.

This clonotype was seen a few times. V and J are TRBV15 and TRBJ2-5; D is possibly TRBD2 (6 bases). This CDR3 contains 14 residues. Germline loops: CDR1 LNHNV, CDR2 YYDKDF (reference sequence). The V gene lost 4 bases and the J gene lost 7 bases, with 16 bases spanning the gap. For the CDR3, the DNA is TGTGCCACCAGCAAACGACTAGGAATTGGGACCCAGTACTTC. Translated: CATSKRLGIGTQYF.

This clonotype was observed a handful of times. The chain has TRBV7-9 and TRBJ2-7, with TRBD1 as a possible D gene (5 bases). The CDR3 loop spans 12 amino acids. V lost 5 bases, J lost 7 bases, and 12 bases lay in between. Germline V CDR1 and CDR2: SEHNR, FQNEAQ (reference sequence). CDR3 nucleotides: TGTGCCAGCAGCGATACAGGTGGTGAGCAGTACGTC. This encodes CASSDTGGEQYV.

The chain joins TRBV11-2 to TRBJ1-6; maybe TRBD1 (5 bases). Germline V lookup: CDR1 SGHAT, CDR2 FQNNGV. The CDR3 consists of 15 residues. V was pared by 4 bases and J by 9 bases, with 16 bases between. CDR3 amino acids: CASSSLQGIASPLHF. Written as DNA, the CDR3 is TGTGCCAGCAGCTCCCTCCAGGGTATTGCTTCACCCCTCCACTTT.

At least ten counts were recorded for this clonotype. This chain joins TRBV7-2 and TRBJ2-6, with TRBD1 matching over 9 bases. The V and J ends lost 3 bases and 2 bases, in that order; junction bases with no gene match: 5. The CDR3 contains 17 residues. Per the germline V gene, CDR1 is SGHTA and CDR2 is FQGNSA. The chain's CDR3 is CASSFVTGGAGANVLTF. In DNA form, the CDR3 reads TGTGCCAGCAGCTTCGTGACAGGGGGAGCTGGGGCCAACGTCCTGACTTTC.

This clonotype was found many times. V and J are TRBV4-1 and TRBJ2-1; D may be TRBD2 (5 bases). Trimming left V 2 bases short and J 15 bases short, with 14 bases between. This CDR3 region has 12 residues. CDR1 and CDR2 from the germline V gene are MGHRA and YSYEKL. The CDR3 nucleotides are TGCGCCAGCAGCCAATACGGGGTGGACCGGTTCTTC. This codes for CASSQYGVDRFF.

This clonotype came up a few times. The V gene is TRBV7-9, the J gene TRBJ2-2; possibly TRBD2 for D (6 bases). Trimming pared 2 bases from V and 6 bases from J, leaving 13 bases between. Germline-derived CDR1 and CDR2 are SEHNR and FQNEAQ (reference sequence). CDR3 length: 15 residues. The chain's CDR3 is CASSLLALGPGELFF. As DNA, the CDR3 is TGTGCCAGCAGCTTACTAGCGTTGGGACCCGGGGAGCTGTTTTTT.

This clonotype has at least ten counts. This chain's CDR3 is CASSYTGTFTGNTIYF. The CDR3 DNA reads as TGTGCCAGCAGTTACACCGGGACATTCACTGGAAACACCATATATTTT. The V and J genes are TRBV6-5 and TRBJ1-3; the D gene is possibly TRBD1 (6 bases). The CDR3 runs to 16 residues. Deletions cut 2 bases from V and 2 bases from J, with 13 bases between. CDR1 and CDR2 (germline): MNHEY, SVGAGI.

This clonotype was picked up many times. The V call is TRBV12-3 or TRBV12-4, the J call TRBJ1-1, with 9 bases identical to TRBD1. The CDR3 runs 14 residues. The J segment lost 3 bases and the V segment lost 2 bases, leaving 1 base of the junction unmatched. CDR3 sequence: CASSLRDRDTEAFF. As DNA, the CDR3 is TGTGCCAGCAGTTTAAGGGACAGGGACACTGAAGCTTTCTTT.

This clonotype was recorded many times. This chain uses TRBV5-1 with TRBJ2-1; TRBD2 agrees at 7 bases. The V gene's germline CDR1 is SGHRS and CDR2 YFSETQ. The CDR3 spans 16 residues. The junction had 7 bases not matched to a gene; V was cut back by 4 bases and J by 0 bases. The CDR3 spells CASSRELAPSYNEQFF. CDR3 in DNA: TGCGCCAGCAGCAGGGAACTAGCGCCCTCCTACAATGAGCAGTTCTTC.

This clonotype was seen ten or more times. The V and J genes are TRBV10-3 and TRBJ2-3; 13 nucleotides match TRBD2. V was pared by 7 bases and J by 6 bases, with 7 bases of the junction left unmatched. The germline gives CDR1 ENHRY, CDR2 SYGVKD. This CDR3 is 15 amino acids long. The CDR3 sequence: CAITRTSGSVDTQYF. The CDR3 nucleotides read TGTGCCATCACAAGGACTAGCGGGAGTGTCGATACGCAGTATTTT.

This clonotype showed up many times. The chain employs TRBV7-8 and TRBJ2-4; TRBD2 matches at 9 bases. V lost 5 bases to trimming and J lost 2 bases; unmatched junction nucleotides: 19. Germline CDR1 reads SGHVS; CDR2 reads FQNEAQ. This CDR3 is 20 amino acids long. CDR3 region: CASSKLRDSGREAPKNIQYF. The CDR3 DNA reads as TGTGCCAGCAGCAAGTTAAGGGATAGCGGGAGAGAGGCACCCAAAAACATTCAGTACTTC. Full variable domain (missing parts from reference TRBV7-8 and TRBJ2-4): GAGVSQSPRYKVAKRGQDVALRCDPISGHVSLFWYQQALGQGPEFLTYFQNEAQLDKSGLPSDRFFAERPEGSVSTLKIQRTQQEDSAVYLCASSKLRDSGREAPKNIQYFGAGTRLSVL.

V is TRBV11-2 and J is TRBJ2-3; tentative D call: TRBD2 (6 bases). Germline values: CDR1 SGHAT, CDR2 FQNNGV. V was trimmed by 1 base and J by 5 bases, leaving 13 bases between them. The CDR3 spans 15 residues. The CDR3 DNA sequence: TGTGCCAGCAGCTTAGTTGGCGGGGCAAAAGATACGCAGTATTTT. Its protein product is CASSLVGGAKDTQYF.

The chain uses TRBV18 and TRBJ2-5; D is undetermined. This CDR3 spans 12 amino acids. Trimming removed 3 bases at V and 2 bases at J, with 4 bases between. Germline loops: CDR1 KGHSH, CDR2 LQKENI. For the CDR3, the DNA is TGTGCCAGCTCACCGAAACAAGAGACCCAGTACTTC. It encodes CASSPKQETQYF.

The chain links TRBV9 to TRBJ1-4; TRBD1 is a possible D gene (5 bases). This CDR3 region has 15 residues. The V gene lost 4 bases and the J gene lost 8 bases, with 18 bases spanning the gap. Germline V CDR1 and CDR2: SGDLS, YYNGEE. The DNA for the CDR3 is TGTGCCAGCAGCTCGGCCGCAGGGCCTGGAGAAAAACTGTTTTTT. Its translation: CASSSAAGPGEKLFF.

This clonotype was found many times. The chain recombines TRBV3-1 with TRBJ2-1; TRBD2 matches 8 bases. Germline lookup yields CDR1 LGHDT and CDR2 YNNKEL (reference sequence). The V and J ends lost 3 bases and 0 bases, in that order; junction bases with no gene match: 1. The length of the CDR3 is 15 residues. This CDR3 is CASSQGLDSYNEQFF. The CDR3 region has the DNA TGTGCCAGCAGCCAGGGACTAGACTCCTACAATGAGCAGTTCTTC.

This clonotype turned up a few times. V is TRBV6-1 and J is TRBJ1-1; no definite D call. Germline V CDR1 and CDR2: MNHNS, SASEGT. The CDR3 loop spans 14 amino acids. V lost 7 bases and J 0 bases, leaving 12 bases between the germline ends. The CDR3 DNA reads as TGTGCCAGCATGGTTGACACCTTGAACACTGAAGCTTTCTTT. It codes for CASMVDTLNTEAFF.

This clonotype has a handful of counts. The genes are TRBV11-3 and TRBJ2-3; D is perhaps TRBD1 or TRBD2 (6 bases each). V dropped 4 bases and J dropped 6 bases, with 17 bases sitting between them. This CDR3 is 15 amino acids long. Per germline, CDR1 SGHNT and CDR2 YENEEA. The CDR3 sequence is CASSSKTSTGDTQYF. In DNA form, the CDR3 reads TGTGCCAGCAGCTCTAAGACTAGTACAGGGGATACGCAGTATTTT.

The sample holds many counts of this clonotype. The chain has TRBV7-3 and TRBJ2-1, with 8 nucleotides matching TRBD1. This CDR3 comprises 15 residues. Trimming cost V 5 bases and J 0 bases; bases outside gene matches: 3. Germline CDR1 and CDR2: SGHTA and FQGTGA. CDR3 DNA: TGTGCCAGCAGCCCGGACAGGGCCTCCTACAATGAGCAGTTCTTC. Translation: CASSPDRASYNEQFF.

There are a few counts of this clonotype. V is TRBV15 and J is TRBJ2-5; 8 bases are shared with TRBD2. CDR1 LNHNV and CDR2 YYDKDF come from the germline V gene (reference sequence). The CDR3 has 16 residues. V was clipped by 3 bases and J by 5 bases; unmatched bases: 11. CDR3 sequence reads: CATSSTSGGFGETQYF. The DNA for the CDR3 is TGTGCCACCAGCAGCACTAGCGGAGGGTTCGGGGAGACCCAGTACTTC. Full variable domain (missing parts from reference TRBV15 and TRBJ2-5): DAMVIQNPRYQVTQFGKPVTLSCSQTLNHNVMYWYQQKSSQAPKLLFHYYDKDFNNEADTPDNFQSRRPNTSFCFLDIRSPGLGDTAMYLCATSSTSGGFGETQYFGPGTRLLVL.

The rearrangement joins TRBV30 to TRBJ2-5, with TRBD2 matching over 11 bases. The germline V gene encodes CDR1 GTSNPN and CDR2 SVGIG (reference sequence). This CDR3 has 18 residues. V trimming: 2 bases; J trimming: 2 bases; junction bases outside the gene matches: 13. The CDR3 loop reads CAWSLYRFGTSGQETQYF. The CDR3 nucleotides are TGTGCCTGGAGTCTCTATCGCTTCGGGACTAGCGGTCAAGAGACCCAGTACTTC.

This clonotype was seen a handful of times. V usage is TRBV4-1 and J usage is TRBJ2-7; TRBD1 aligns across 7 bases. The trim removed 4 bases at V and 1 base at J, leaving 7 bases unmatched. Germline CDR1 is MGHRA and CDR2 is YSYEKL. The length of the CDR3 is 15 residues. The CDR3 DNA sequence: TGCGCCAGCAGCCCCGTGGGGACAGTTTCCTACGAGCAGTACTTC. This gives the protein CASSPVGTVSYEQYF.

V and J are TRBV4-3 and TRBJ1-6; no clear D gene. Deletions cut 0 bases from V and 7 bases from J, with 10 bases between. The CDR3 is made up of 15 amino acids. CDR1 is LGHNA and CDR2 is YSLEER in the germline V gene. DNA for the CDR3: TGCGCCAGCAGCCAAGAGCCGGGTCACAATTCACCCCTCCACTTT. It encodes CASSQEPGHNSPLHF.

The V gene is TRBV11-2, the J gene TRBJ2-7; weak D call: TRBD1 (6 bases). Germline CDR1 SGHAT, CDR2 FQNNGV. This CDR3 spans 12 amino acids. The ends were cut back, 2 bases at V and 9 bases at J, with 11 bases in the middle. CDR3: CASSLQGTRQYF. The CDR3 DNA reads as TGTGCCAGCAGCTTACAGGGGACGCGGCAGTACTTC.

Only a few counts were recorded for this clonotype. This rearrangement joins TRBV7-9 to TRBJ1-5; D unresolved. The ends were cut back, 7 bases at V and 1 base at J, with 11 bases in the middle. This CDR3 has 14 amino acids. Looked up from germline, CDR1 is SEHNR and CDR2 is FQNEAQ (reference sequence). The CDR3 DNA sequence: TGTGCCAGCACCGACCCCGGAAGCAATCAGCCCCAGCATTTT. Encoded protein: CASTDPGSNQPQHF.

This clonotype was detected ten times or more. This chain uses TRBV12-3 or TRBV12-4 with TRBJ1-1; tentative D call: TRBD1 (5 bases). Trimming stripped 3 bases from V and 1 base from J, with 15 bases between. CDR3 size: 16 residues. In nucleotides, the CDR3 is TGTGCCAGCAGTTTGGGGAGGGGCAGCCCGAACACTGAAGCTTTCTTT. It specifies CASSLGRGSPNTEAFF.

This clonotype appeared many times. The chain uses TRBV10-3 and TRBJ2-7, with 10 positions matching TRBD1. The CDR3 is 14 amino acids. Per the germline V gene, CDR1 is ENHRY and CDR2 is SYGVKD. Trimming cost V 4 bases and J 4 bases; bases outside gene matches: 4. CDR3 DNA: TGTGCCATCAGTGGGACAGGGGGTTCGTACGAGCAGTACTTC. It yields the protein CAISGTGGSYEQYF.

The sample holds many counts of this clonotype. J is TRBJ2-3 and V is TRBV12-3 or TRBV12-4; D possibly corresponds to TRBD1 (6 bases). The CDR3 is 14 residues long. The V end lost 7 bases, the J end lost 0 bases, and 11 bases lay between the germline ends. For the CDR3, the DNA is TGTGCCAGCAAGCGACAGGTTAGCACAGATACGCAGTATTTT. It encodes CASKRQVSTDTQYF.

This clonotype was recorded many times. This chain links TRBV5-1 with TRBJ2-5; D gene ambiguous. The CDR3 spans 14 residues. Germline CDR1 reads SGHRS; CDR2 reads YFSETQ. Deletions cut 0 bases from V and 4 bases from J, with 10 bases between. CDR3 nucleotides: TGCGCCAGCAGCTTGGAGACCCGAGGAGAGACCCAGTACTTC. This gives the protein CASSLETRGETQYF.